Described below is a single T cell receptor (beta chain) sequence and its context. Per the original data handling: Estimation of nucleated cell counts relied on the amplification of reference gene primers. Clones were sequenced by immunoSEQ multiplex PCR, and TCRdb holds only the in-frame ones, with some missing. V and J calls and clone size are those listed in that table; D and trimming were worked out from the DNA. The sample lists 250,000 to 300,000 clones, 89% seen once, with 1.7% in the top ten. The data were obtained in a study of blood T cell repertoires in COVID-19. At the level of the study: In each case, the material was cDNA or gDNA derived from T cells, B-cell-depleted T cells, or PBMCs.

Donors of Cohort 3 who recovered were those that had two negative PCRs, clearance, or symptom resolution. The CDR3 spans 13 residues. Germline-derived CDR1 and CDR2 are LGHDT and YNNKEL (reference sequence). V was cut by 4 bases and J by 3 bases, with 9 bases left in between. The material sequenced was PBMCs or T cells enriched from blood (not recorded which). This receptor was obtained from a woman between 40 and 50 years old who had recovered from COVID-19. The rearrangement uses TRBV3-1 (or the pseudogene TRBV3-2) and TRBJ1-1; D call uncertain. CDR3 in amino acids: CASSPRSHTEAFF. The CDR3 bases are TGTGCCAGCAGCCCGAGAAGTCACACTGAAGCTTTCTTT.